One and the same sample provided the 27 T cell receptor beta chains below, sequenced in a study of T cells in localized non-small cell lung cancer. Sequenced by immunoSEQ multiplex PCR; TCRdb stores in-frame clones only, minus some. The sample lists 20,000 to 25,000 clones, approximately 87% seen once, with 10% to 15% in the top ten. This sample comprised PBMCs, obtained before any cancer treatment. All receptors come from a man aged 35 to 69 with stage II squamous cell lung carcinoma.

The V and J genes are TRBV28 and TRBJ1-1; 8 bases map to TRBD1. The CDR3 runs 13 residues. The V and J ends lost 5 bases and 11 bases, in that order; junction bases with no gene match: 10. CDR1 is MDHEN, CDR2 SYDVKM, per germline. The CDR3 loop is CASSTLLTGAAFF. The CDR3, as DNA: TGTGCCAGCAGTACCCTCCTGACAGGGGCTGCTTTCTTT.

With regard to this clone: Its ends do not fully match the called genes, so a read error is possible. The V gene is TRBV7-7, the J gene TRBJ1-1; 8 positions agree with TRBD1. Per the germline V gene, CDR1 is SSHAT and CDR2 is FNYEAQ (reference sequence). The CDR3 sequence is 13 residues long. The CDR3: CASSLDRDTEAFF. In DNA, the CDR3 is TGTGCTAGCAGCCTGGACAGGGACACTGAAGCTTTCTTT.

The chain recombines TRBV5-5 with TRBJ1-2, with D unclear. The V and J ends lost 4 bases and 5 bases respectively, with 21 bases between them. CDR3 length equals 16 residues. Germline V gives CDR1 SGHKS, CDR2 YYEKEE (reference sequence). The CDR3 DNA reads TGTGCCAGCAGCACAGAGGGTTGGCAAACACTATATGGCTACACCTTC. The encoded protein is CASSTEGWQTLYGYTF.

CDR3: CASRLTGGNTGELFF. CDR3 DNA sequence: TGTGCCAGCAGACTGACAGGGGGCAACACCGGGGAGCTGTTTTTT. This sequence joins TRBV25-1 and TRBJ2-2; TRBD1 matches 10 bases. The CDR3 totals 15 residues. The J segment lost 2 bases and the V segment lost 6 bases, leaving 3 bases of the junction unmatched. Germline values: CDR1 MGHDK, CDR2 SYGVNS.

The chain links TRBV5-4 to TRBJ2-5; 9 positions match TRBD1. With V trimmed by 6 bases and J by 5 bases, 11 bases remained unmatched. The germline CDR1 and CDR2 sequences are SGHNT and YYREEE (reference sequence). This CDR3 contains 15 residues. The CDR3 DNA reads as TGTGCCAGCACTAAAGACAGGGGGGCAGCTGAGACCCAGTACTTC. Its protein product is CASTKDRGAAETQYF.

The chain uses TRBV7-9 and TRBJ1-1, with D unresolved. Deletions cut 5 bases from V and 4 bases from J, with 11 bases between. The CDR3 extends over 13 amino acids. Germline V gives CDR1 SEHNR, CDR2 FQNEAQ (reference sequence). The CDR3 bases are TGTGCCAGCAGCGCCCGGCTGAGCACTGAAGCTTTCTTT. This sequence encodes CASSARLSTEAFF.

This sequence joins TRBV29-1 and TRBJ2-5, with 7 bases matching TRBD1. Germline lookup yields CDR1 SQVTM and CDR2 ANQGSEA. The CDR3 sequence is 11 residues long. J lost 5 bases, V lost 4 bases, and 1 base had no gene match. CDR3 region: CSVAQGETQYF. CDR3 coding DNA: TGCAGCGTTGCACAGGGGGAGACCCAGTACTTC.

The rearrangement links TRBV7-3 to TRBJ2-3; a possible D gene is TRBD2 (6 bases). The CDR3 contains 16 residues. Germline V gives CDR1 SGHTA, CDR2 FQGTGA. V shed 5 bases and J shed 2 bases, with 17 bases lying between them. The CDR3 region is CASSPLPGLSTDTQYF. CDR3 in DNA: TGTGCCAGCAGCCCCCTACCGGGACTTTCCACAGATACGCAGTATTTT.

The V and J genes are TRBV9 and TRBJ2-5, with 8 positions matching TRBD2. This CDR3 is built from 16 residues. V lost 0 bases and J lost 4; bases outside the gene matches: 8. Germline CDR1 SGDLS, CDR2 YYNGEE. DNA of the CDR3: TGTGCCAGCAGCGTAGGGAGCGGGAGCTTTGGAGAGACCCAGTACTTC. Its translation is CASSVGSGSFGETQYF.

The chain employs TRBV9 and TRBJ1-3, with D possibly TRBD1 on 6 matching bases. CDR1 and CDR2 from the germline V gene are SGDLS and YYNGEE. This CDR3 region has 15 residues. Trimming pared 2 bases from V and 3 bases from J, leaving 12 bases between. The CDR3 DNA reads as TGTGCCAGCAGCGTCCGGGGGGCAGTTGGAAACACCATATATTTT. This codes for CASSVRGAVGNTIYF.

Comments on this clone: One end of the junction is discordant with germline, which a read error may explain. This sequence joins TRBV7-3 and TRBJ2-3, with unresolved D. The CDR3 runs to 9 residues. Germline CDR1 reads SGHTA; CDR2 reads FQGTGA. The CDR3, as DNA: TGTGCCAGCAGCCCATTCAGTATTTTT. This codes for CASSPFSIF.

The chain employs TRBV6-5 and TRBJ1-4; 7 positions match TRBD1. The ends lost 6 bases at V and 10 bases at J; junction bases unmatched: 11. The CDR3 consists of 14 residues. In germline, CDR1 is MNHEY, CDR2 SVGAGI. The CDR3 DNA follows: TGTGCCAGCAGCGTCACAGGGGTTTCTGGAAAACTGTTTTTT. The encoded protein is CASSVTGVSGKLFF.

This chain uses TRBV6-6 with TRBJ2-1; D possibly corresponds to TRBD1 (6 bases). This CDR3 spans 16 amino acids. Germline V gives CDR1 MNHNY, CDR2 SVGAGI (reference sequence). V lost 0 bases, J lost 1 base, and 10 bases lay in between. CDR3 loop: CASSYSTGSSYNEQFF. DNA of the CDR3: TGTGCCAGCAGTTACTCCACAGGGTCTTCCTACAATGAGCAGTTCTTC.

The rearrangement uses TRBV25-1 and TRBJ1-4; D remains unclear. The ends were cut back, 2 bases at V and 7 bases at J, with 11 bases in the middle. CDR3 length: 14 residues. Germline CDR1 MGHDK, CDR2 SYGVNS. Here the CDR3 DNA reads TGTGCCAGCAGTGAAGCAGGTTCCGGTGAAAAACTGTTTTTT. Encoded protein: CASSEAGSGEKLFF. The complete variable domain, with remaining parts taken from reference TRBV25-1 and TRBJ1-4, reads EADIYQTPRYLVIGTGKKITLECSQTMGHDKMYWYQQDPGMELHLIHYSYGVNSTEKGDLSSESTVSRIRTEHFPLTLESARPSHTSQYLCASSEAGSGEKLFFGSGTQLSVL.

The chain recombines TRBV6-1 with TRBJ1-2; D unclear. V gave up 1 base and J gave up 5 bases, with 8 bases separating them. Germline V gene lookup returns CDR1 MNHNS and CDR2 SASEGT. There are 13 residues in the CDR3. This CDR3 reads CASSEGGWYGYTF. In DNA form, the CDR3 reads TGTGCCAGCAGTGAAGGGGGATGGTATGGCTACACCTTC.

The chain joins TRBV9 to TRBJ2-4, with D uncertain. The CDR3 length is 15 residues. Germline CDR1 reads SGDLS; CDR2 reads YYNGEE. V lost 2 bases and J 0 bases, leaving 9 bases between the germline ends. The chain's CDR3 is CASSVGQLAKNIQYF. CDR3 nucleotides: TGTGCCAGCAGCGTCGGGCAGCTAGCCAAAAACATTCAGTACTTC.

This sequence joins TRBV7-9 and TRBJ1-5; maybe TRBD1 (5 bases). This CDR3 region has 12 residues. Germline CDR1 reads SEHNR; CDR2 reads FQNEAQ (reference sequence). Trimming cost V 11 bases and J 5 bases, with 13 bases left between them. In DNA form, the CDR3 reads TGTGCCTGGGGGGACGGTGATCAGCCCCAGCATTTT. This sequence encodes CAWGDGDQPQHF.

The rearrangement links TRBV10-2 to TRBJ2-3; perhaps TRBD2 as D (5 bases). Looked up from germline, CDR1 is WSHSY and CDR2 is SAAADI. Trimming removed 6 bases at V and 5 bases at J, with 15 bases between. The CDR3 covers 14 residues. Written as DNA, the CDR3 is TGCGCCAGCAGCAACGGGGTGGGCGGAGATACGCAGTATTTT. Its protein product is CASSNGVGGDTQYF.

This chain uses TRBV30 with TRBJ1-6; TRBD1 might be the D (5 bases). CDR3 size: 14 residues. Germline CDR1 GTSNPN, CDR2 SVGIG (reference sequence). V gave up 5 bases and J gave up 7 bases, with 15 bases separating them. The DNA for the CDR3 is TGTGCCTGGGGGGAAGCGAGGGGCAATTCACCCCTCCACTTT. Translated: CAWGEARGNSPLHF.

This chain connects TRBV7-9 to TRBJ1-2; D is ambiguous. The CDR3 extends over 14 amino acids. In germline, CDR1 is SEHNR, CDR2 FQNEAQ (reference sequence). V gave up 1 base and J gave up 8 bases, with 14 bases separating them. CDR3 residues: CASSLGGQPWGYTF. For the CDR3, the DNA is TGTGCCAGCAGCTTAGGAGGGCAACCGTGGGGCTACACCTTC.

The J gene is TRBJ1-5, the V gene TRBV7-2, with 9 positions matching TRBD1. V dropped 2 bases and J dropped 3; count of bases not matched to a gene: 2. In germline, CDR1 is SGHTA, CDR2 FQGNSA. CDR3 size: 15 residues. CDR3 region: CASSLRTGANQPQHF. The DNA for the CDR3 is TGTGCCAGCAGCTTACGGACAGGGGCCAATCAGCCCCAGCATTTT. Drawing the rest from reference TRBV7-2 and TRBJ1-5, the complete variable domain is GAGVSQSPSNKVTEKGKDVELRCDPISGHTALYWYRQSLGQGLEFLIYFQGNSAPDKSGLPSDRFSAERTGGSVSTLTIQRTQQEDSAVYLCASSLRTGANQPQHFGDGTRLSIL.

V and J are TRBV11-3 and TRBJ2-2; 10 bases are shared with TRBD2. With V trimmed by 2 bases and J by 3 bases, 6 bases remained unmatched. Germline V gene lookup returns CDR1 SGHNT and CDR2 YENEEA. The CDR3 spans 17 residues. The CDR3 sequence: CASSLPTLAGYTGELFF. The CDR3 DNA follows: TGTGCCAGCAGCTTACCAACACTAGCGGGGTACACCGGGGAGCTGTTTTTT. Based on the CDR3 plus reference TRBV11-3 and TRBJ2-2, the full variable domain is EAGVVQSPRYKIIEKKQPVAFWCNPISGHNTLYWYLQNLGQGPELLIRYENEEAVDDSQLPKDRFSAERLKGVDSTLKIQPAELGDSAVYLCASSLPTLAGYTGELFFGEGSRLTVL.

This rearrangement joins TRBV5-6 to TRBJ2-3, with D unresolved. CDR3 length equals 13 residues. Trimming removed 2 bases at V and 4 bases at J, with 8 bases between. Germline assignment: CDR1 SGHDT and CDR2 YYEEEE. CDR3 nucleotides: TGTGCCAGCAGCTTCGTCGCGGCAGATACGCAGTATTTT. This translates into CASSFVAADTQYF.

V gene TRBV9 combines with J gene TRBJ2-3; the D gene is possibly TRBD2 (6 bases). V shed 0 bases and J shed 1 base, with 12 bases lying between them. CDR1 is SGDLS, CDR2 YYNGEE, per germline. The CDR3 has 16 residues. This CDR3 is CASSVGGSGRTDTQYF. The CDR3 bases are TGTGCCAGCAGCGTAGGGGGTAGCGGACGCACAGATACGCAGTATTTT.

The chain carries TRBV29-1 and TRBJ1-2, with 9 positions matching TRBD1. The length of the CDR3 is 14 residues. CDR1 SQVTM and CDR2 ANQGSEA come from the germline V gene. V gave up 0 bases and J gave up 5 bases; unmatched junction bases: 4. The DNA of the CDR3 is TGCAGCGTTGAAGAGGACAGGGGTTGGTATGGCTACACCTTC. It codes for CSVEEDRGWYGYTF.

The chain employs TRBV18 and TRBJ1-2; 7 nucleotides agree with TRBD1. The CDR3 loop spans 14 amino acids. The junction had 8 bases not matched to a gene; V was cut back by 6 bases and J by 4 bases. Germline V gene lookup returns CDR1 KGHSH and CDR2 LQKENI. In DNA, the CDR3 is TGTGCCAGCTCGTCGGACAGGACCTTCTATGGCTACACCTTC. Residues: CASSSDRTFYGYTF.

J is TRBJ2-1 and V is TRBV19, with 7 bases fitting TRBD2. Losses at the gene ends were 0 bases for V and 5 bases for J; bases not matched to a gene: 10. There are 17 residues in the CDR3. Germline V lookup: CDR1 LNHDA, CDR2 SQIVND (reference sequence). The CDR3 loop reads CASSIDLASGVDNEQFF. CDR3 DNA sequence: TGTGCCAGTAGTATAGATCTGGCTAGCGGAGTTGACAATGAGCAGTTCTTC.